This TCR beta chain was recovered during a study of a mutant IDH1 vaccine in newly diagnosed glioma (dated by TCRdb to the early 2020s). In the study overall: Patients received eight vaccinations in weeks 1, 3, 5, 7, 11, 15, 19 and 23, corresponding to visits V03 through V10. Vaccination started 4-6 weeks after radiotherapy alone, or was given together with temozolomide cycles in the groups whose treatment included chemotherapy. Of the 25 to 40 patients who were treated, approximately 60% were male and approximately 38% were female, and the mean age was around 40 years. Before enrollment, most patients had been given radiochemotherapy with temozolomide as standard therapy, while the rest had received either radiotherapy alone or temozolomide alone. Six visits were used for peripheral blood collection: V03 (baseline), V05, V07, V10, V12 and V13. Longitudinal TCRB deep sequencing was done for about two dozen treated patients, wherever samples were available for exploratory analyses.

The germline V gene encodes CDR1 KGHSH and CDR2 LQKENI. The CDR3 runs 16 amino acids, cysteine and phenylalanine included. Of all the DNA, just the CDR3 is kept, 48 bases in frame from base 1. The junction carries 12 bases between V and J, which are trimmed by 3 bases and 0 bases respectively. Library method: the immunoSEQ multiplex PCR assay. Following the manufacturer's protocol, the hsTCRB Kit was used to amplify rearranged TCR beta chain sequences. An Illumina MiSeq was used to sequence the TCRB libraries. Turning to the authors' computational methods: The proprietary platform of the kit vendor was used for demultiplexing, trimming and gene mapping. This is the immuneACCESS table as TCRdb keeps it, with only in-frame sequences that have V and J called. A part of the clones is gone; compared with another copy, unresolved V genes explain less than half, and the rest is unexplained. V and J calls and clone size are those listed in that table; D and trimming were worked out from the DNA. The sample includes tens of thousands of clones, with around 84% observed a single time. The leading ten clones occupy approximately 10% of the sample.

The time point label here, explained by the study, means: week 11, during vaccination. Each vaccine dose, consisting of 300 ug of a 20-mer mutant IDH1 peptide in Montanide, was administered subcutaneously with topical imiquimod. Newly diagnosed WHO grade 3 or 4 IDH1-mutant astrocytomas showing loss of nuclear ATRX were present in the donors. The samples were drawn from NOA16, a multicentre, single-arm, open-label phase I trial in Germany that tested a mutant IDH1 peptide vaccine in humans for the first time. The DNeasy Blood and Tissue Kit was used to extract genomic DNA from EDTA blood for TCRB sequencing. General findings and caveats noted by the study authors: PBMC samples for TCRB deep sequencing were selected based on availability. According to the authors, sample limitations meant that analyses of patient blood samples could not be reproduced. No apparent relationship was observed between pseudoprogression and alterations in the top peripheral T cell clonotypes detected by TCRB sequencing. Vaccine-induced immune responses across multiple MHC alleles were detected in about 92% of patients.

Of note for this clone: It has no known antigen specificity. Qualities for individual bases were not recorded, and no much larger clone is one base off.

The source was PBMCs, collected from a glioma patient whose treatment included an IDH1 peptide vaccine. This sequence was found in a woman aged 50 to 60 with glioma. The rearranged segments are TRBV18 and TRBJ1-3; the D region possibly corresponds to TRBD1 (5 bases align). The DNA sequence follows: TGTGCCAGCTCACCTAACGACAGACGCTCTGGAAACACCATATATTTT. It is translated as CASSPNDRRSGNTIYF.